The 23 T cell receptor beta chains below all came from one sample that was sequenced in a study of graft-versus-host responses after intestinal transplantation. Profiling relied on immunoSEQ multiplex PCR, and the TCRdb table lists in-frame clones only, not all of them. The table includes approximately 24,000 clones, over 90% detected once. This sample comprised PBMCs, obtained 18 days after transplant. These receptors were obtained from a human patient who received an intestinal transplant, so some T cells may come from the graft donor.

The chain recombines TRBV6-5 with TRBJ2-3, with no clear D. The germline V gene encodes CDR1 MNHEY and CDR2 SVGAGI. Trimming cost V 1 base and J 0 bases, with 11 bases left between them. CDR3 size: 16 residues. The chain's CDR3 is CASSYFVETSTDTQYF. Here the CDR3 DNA reads TGTGCCAGCAGTTACTTCGTGGAAACTAGCACAGATACGCAGTATTTT.

In its sample, this clone is medium-sized. This chain uses TRBV4-1 with TRBJ2-1; no firm D call. Germline V gives CDR1 MGHRA, CDR2 YSYEKL. CDR3 length: 12 amino acids. With 1 base removed from V and 7 bases from J, the gap between germline ends came to 5 bases. This CDR3 reads CASSQGINEQFF. Written as DNA, the CDR3 is TGCGCCAGCAGCCAAGGTATAAATGAGCAGTTCTTC.

The chain links TRBV11-2 to TRBJ2-7; no clear D gene. Trimming pared 6 bases from V and 5 bases from J, leaving 14 bases between. Germline CDR1 SGHAT, CDR2 FQNNGV. This CDR3 has 13 amino acids. The CDR3 loop reads CASSKFDGDEQYF. The CDR3 DNA reads as TGTGCCAGCAGTAAGTTCGATGGCGACGAGCAGTACTTC.

The chain recombines TRBV6-1 with TRBJ2-1; 12 bases line up with TRBD2. Trimming took 7 bases from V and 2 from J; bases not matched to a gene: 3. The CDR3 has 15 residues. From germline, CDR1 is MNHNS and CDR2 SASEGT. The CDR3 spells CASKTSGGPYNEQFF. Here the CDR3 DNA reads TGTGCCAGCAAAACTAGCGGGGGGCCCTACAATGAGCAGTTCTTC.

This chain joins TRBV11-3 and TRBJ1-3, with TRBD1 as a possible D gene (5 bases). Germline V gene sequence: CDR1 SGHNT, CDR2 YENEEA. Trimming left V 2 bases short and J 1 base short, with 12 bases between. The CDR3 loop spans 16 amino acids. CDR3 DNA: TGTGCCAGCAGCTTACCCAGGGACTTTTCTGGAAACACCATATATTTT. Amino acids: CASSLPRDFSGNTIYF.

The J gene is TRBJ2-1, the V gene TRBV25-1, with 10 positions matching TRBD1. J gave up 6 bases and V 6 bases, and 5 bases lay outside the gene matches. Germline V CDR1 and CDR2: MGHDK, SYGVNS. The CDR3 runs 14 residues. In nucleotides, the CDR3 is TGTGCCAGCAGGTCCGGGACAGGGGCCAATGAGCAGTTCTTC. This translates into CASRSGTGANEQFF.

The rearrangement uses TRBV5-1 and TRBJ2-1; 11 nucleotides line up with TRBD2. V trimming: 3 bases; J trimming: 1 base; junction bases outside the gene matches: 12. CDR1 and CDR2 from the germline V gene are SGHRS and YFSETQ. This CDR3 region has 19 residues. As DNA, the CDR3 is TGCGCCAGCAGCTCCTATCTAGCTCTAGCGGGGGGTTCCTACAATGAGCAGTTCTTC. Translation gives CASSSYLALAGGSYNEQFF.

The chain employs TRBV4-1 and TRBJ2-7; D unclear. The CDR3 extends over 11 amino acids. With 6 bases removed from V and 4 bases from J, the gap between germline ends came to 7 bases. Germline V lookup: CDR1 MGHRA, CDR2 YSYEKL. As DNA, the CDR3 is TGCGCCAGCAGTCATGATTACGAGCAGTACTTC. Protein: CASSHDYEQYF.

This chain joins TRBV5-4 and TRBJ2-1, with TRBD2 matching 9 bases. Germline values: CDR1 SGHNT, CDR2 YYREEE (reference sequence). The CDR3 is made up of 15 amino acids. J gave up 1 base and V 3 bases, and 2 bases lay outside the gene matches. This CDR3 is CASSSLAGSYNEQFF. In DNA form, the CDR3 reads TGTGCCAGCAGCTCCCTAGCGGGGTCCTACAATGAGCAGTTCTTC.

The rearrangement uses TRBV5-5 and TRBJ2-1, with 10 bases lining up with TRBD2. This CDR3 is 15 amino acids long. V lost 2 bases and J lost 5; bases outside the gene matches: 4. The V gene's germline CDR1 is SGHKS and CDR2 YYEKEE (reference sequence). This CDR3 is CASSLLAGGDNEQFF. The CDR3 DNA reads TGTGCCAGCAGCTTATTAGCGGGGGGCGACAATGAGCAGTTCTTC. Filled out from reference TRBV5-5 and TRBJ2-1, the complete variable domain reads DAGVTQSPTHLIKTRGQQVTLRCSPISGHKSVSWYQQVLGQGPQFIFQYYEKEERGRGNFPDRFSARQFPNYSSELNVNALLLGDSALYLCASSLLAGGDNEQFFGPGTRLTVL.

The rearrangement joins TRBV7-2 to TRBJ2-1; TRBD2 matches 7 bases. CDR3 length: 14 residues. Per the germline V gene, CDR1 is SGHTA and CDR2 is FQGNSA. Trimming cost V 6 bases and J 5 bases; bases outside gene matches: 7. CDR3 nucleotide sequence: TGTGCCAGCAGAAAAGTCGGGGGGAACAATGAGCAGTTCTTC. The encoded protein is CASRKVGGNNEQFF.

This sequence joins TRBV5-5 and TRBJ1-4; D may be TRBD1 (6 bases). The CDR3 is made up of 15 amino acids. Trimming removed 4 bases from V and 2 bases from J, with 12 bases in between. The germline CDR1 and CDR2 sequences are SGHKS and YYEKEE (reference sequence). Here the CDR3 DNA reads TGTGCCAGCAGCCCGGGACACTCGACTAATGAAAAACTGTTTTTT. Translated, it gives CASSPGHSTNEKLFF.

This chain connects TRBV9 to TRBJ2-1; possible D gene TRBD2, 7 bases. The V gene's germline CDR1 is SGDLS and CDR2 YYNGEE. Trimming removed 3 bases at V and 6 bases at J, with 22 bases between. This CDR3 comprises 17 residues. The CDR3: CASSDSRRGAFVNEQFF. CDR3 in DNA: TGTGCCAGCAGCGACTCCCGTCGGGGGGCCTTCGTCAATGAGCAGTTCTTC.

V gene TRBV2 combines with J gene TRBJ1-2, with 7 positions matching TRBD1. V shed 3 bases, J shed 5 bases, and the junction held 12 bases outside the gene matches. The CDR3 loop spans 16 amino acids. Germline V CDR1 and CDR2: SNHLY, FYNNEI. DNA of the CDR3: TGTGCCAGCAGTGATTATGATGAGGGGGCGGTTTATGGCTACACCTTC. Amino acids: CASSDYDEGAVYGYTF.

The rearrangement joins TRBV9 to TRBJ2-1; D gene unclear. Per germline, CDR1 SGDLS and CDR2 YYNGEE. V gave up 3 bases and J gave up 5 bases, with 15 bases separating them. The CDR3 sequence is 15 residues long. The CDR3 spells CASSDLAGEDNEQFF. The CDR3 coding sequence is TGTGCCAGCAGCGACCTCGCTGGGGAAGACAATGAGCAGTTCTTC. The full variable domain, its missing parts supplied by reference TRBV9 and TRBJ2-1, is DSGVTQTPKHLITATGQRVTLRCSPRSGDLSVYWYQQSLDQGLQFLIQYYNGEERAKGNILERFSAQQFPDLHSELNLSSLELGDSALYFCASSDLAGEDNEQFFGPGTRLTVL.

A single count supports this clone. The chain uses TRBV21-1 and TRBJ1-2; TRBD1 is the table's D call and was not checked against the DNA. TRBV21-1 is deemed a pseudogene. This CDR3 is 15 amino acids long. For the CDR3, the DNA is TGTGCCAGCAGCAAAGTAAAACAGGGGGCAGTTGGCTACACCTTC. Translation: CASSKVKQGAVGYTF.

The gene calls are TRBV9 and TRBJ1-2; tentatively, D is TRBD1 (5 bases). Germline-derived CDR1 and CDR2 are SGDLS and YYNGEE. Trimming removed 3 bases at V and 4 bases at J, with 16 bases between. The CDR3 runs to 15 residues. The CDR3 DNA reads TGTGCCAGCAGCGACCCGCGGGGACGGCCCTATGGCTACACCTTC. Encoded protein: CASSDPRGRPYGYTF.

This chain uses TRBV10-3 with TRBJ2-7; D may correspond to TRBD1 or TRBD2 (5 bases each). CDR3 length equals 14 residues. Trimming removed 3 bases at V and 1 base at J, with 10 bases between. Germline V gene data show CDR1 as ENHRY and CDR2 as SYGVKD. CDR3 in DNA: TGTGCCATCAGTGACCGGGGCCAGTCCTACGAGCAGTACTTC. It codes for CAISDRGQSYEQYF.

The chain recombines TRBV6-4 with TRBJ1-1, with unresolved D. Trimming stripped 8 bases from V and 0 bases from J, with 10 bases between. Germline CDR1 and CDR2: MRHNA and SNTAGT. CDR3 length equals 13 residues. The CDR3 nucleotides read TGTGCCAGCTCGGTTAACCTGAACACTGAAGCTTTCTTT. Protein product: CASSVNLNTEAFF.

This clone was seen a handful of times. In nucleotides, the CDR3 is TGTGCCAGCAGTTATTATAGCGGGGGTAATCCCTACGAGCAGTACTTC. Protein: CASSYYSGGNPYEQYF. This chain uses TRBV5-6 with TRBJ2-7, with 9 nucleotides matching TRBD2. The V gene's germline CDR1 is SGHDT and CDR2 YYEEEE. The trim removed 5 bases at V and 2 bases at J, leaving 11 bases unmatched. The CDR3 is 16 amino acids.

The chain carries TRBV19 and TRBJ1-1; D remains ambiguous. Trimming stripped 3 bases from V and 10 bases from J, with 12 bases between. The V gene's germline CDR1 is LNHDA and CDR2 SQIVND (reference sequence). The CDR3 loop spans 12 amino acids. The CDR3 sequence: CASSIRVGPAFF. Here the CDR3 DNA reads TGTGCCAGTAGTATTCGAGTCGGGCCAGCTTTCTTT. Looking up the rest from reference TRBV19 and TRBJ1-1 gives the full variable domain: DGGITQSPKYLFRKEGQNVTLSCEQNLNHDAMYWYRQDPGQGLRLIYYSQIVNDFQKGDIAEGYSVSREKKESFPLTVTSAQKNPTAFYLCASSIRVGPAFFGQGTRLTVV.

The V gene is TRBV5-1, the J gene TRBJ1-1; D uncertain. The germline V gene has CDR1 SGHRS and CDR2 YFSETQ. The CDR3 is made up of 15 amino acids. Trimming removed 0 bases from V and 0 bases from J, with 9 bases in between. This CDR3 reads CASSLGRGMNTEAFF. The CDR3 nucleotides are TGCGCCAGCAGCTTGGGGAGAGGAATGAACACTGAAGCTTTCTTT.

The chain links TRBV27 to TRBJ2-1, with D perhaps matching TRBD2 (6 bases). The CDR3 extends over 16 amino acids. Germline V lookup: CDR1 MNHEY, CDR2 SMNVEV (reference sequence). V lost 2 bases, J lost 0 bases, and 11 bases lay in between. The CDR3 loop reads CASSLAGPSSYNEQFF. The CDR3 DNA reads as TGTGCCAGCAGTTTAGCGGGGCCCAGCTCCTACAATGAGCAGTTCTTC.